The 32 T cell receptor beta chains reported below all come from one sample, sequenced in a study of T cell changes during pregnancy in multiple sclerosis. Measured with immunoSEQ multiplex PCR; TCRdb has only the in-frame clones, and not every one. The top ten clones hold around 0.8% of a sample with around 99,000 clones, 85% to 95% of them seen once. Source: peripheral blood, taken in the third trimester of pregnancy. These TCRs come from a female donor in good health, enrolled as a control in a pregnancy study.

Comments on this clone: Other DNA sequences of this sample code for an identical CDR3. The chain combines TRBV4-3 with TRBJ1-1; no reliable D call. The CDR3 length is 13 residues. The V end was cut by 0 bases, the J end by 1 base, with 3 bases between. From germline, CDR1 is LGHNA and CDR2 YSLEER. CDR3 sequence (DNA): TGCGCCAGCAGCCAAGACAGGAACACTGAAGCTTTCTTT. This sequence encodes CASSQDRNTEAFF.

The chain joins TRBV9 to TRBJ2-5; D is undetermined. This CDR3 contains 13 residues. Trimming removed 5 bases from V and 1 base from J, with 9 bases in between. The germline V gene encodes CDR1 SGDLS and CDR2 YYNGEE. In DNA, the CDR3 is TGTGCCAGCAGTAAAGCGAGCCAAGAGACCCAGTACTTC. Protein product: CASSKASQETQYF.

The V gene is TRBV4-3, the J gene TRBJ2-6, with D hard to call. Between the trimmed V and J ends, which lost 2 bases and 5 bases, there was a span of 4 bases. Germline V gives CDR1 LGHNA, CDR2 YSLEER. This CDR3 is 13 amino acids long. CDR3 in DNA: TGCGCCAGCAGCCAAATATGGGCCAACGTCCTGACTTTC. Translated: CASSQIWANVLTF.

V usage is TRBV19 and J usage is TRBJ2-3; TRBD2 is a possible D gene (5 bases). V dropped 3 bases and J dropped 6 bases, with 16 bases sitting between them. The germline CDR1 and CDR2 sequences are LNHDA and SQIVND (reference sequence). The CDR3 has 15 residues. Written as DNA, the CDR3 is TGTGCCAGTAGTATTCCGGGATCATCGGCGGATACGCAGTATTTT. This codes for CASSIPGSSADTQYF.

The J gene is TRBJ2-7, the V gene TRBV5-1, with D possibly being TRBD1 (7 bases). V lost 0 bases, J lost 6 bases, and 10 bases lay in between. The CDR3 length is 13 residues. The germline gives CDR1 SGHRS, CDR2 YFSETQ. This chain's CDR3 is CASSLDRGGEQYF. The DNA of the CDR3 is TGCGCCAGCAGCTTGGACAGGGGAGGCGAGCAGTACTTC.

J is TRBJ2-2 and V is TRBV27; D perhaps matches TRBD2 (5 bases). The CDR3 runs 12 residues. The V gene's germline CDR1 is MNHEY and CDR2 SMNVEV (reference sequence). The V end was cut by 5 bases, the J end by 7 bases, with 8 bases between. CDR3 protein: CASSRGRGELFF. The CDR3 DNA is TGTGCCAGCAGTCGGGGTCGCGGGGAGCTGTTTTTT.

The chain employs TRBV7-9 and TRBJ1-2; D might be TRBD1 (6 bases). The CDR3 is 16 residues long. Trimming took 2 bases from V and 2 from J, leaving 15 bases between them. CDR1 is SEHNR, CDR2 FQNEAQ, per germline (reference sequence). The CDR3 sequence: CASSLTLDRGNYGYTF. The CDR3 bases are TGTGCCAGCAGCTTAACTCTGGACAGAGGGAACTATGGCTACACCTTC.

This chain connects TRBV4-2 to TRBJ2-1; 7 nucleotides line up with TRBD1. The germline CDR1 and CDR2 sequences are LGHNA and YNFKEQ. The junction had 5 bases not matched to a gene; V was cut back by 0 bases and J by 9 bases. This CDR3 has 14 residues. The CDR3 DNA follows: TGTGCCAGCAGCCAAGATCCCGGGGACAGTGAGCAGTTCTTC. Protein sequence: CASSQDPGDSEQFF.

Only one count was recorded for this clone. J is TRBJ2-1 and V is TRBV2, with 10 positions matching TRBD2. V was clipped by 7 bases and J by 2 bases; unmatched bases: 17. This CDR3 has 19 residues. Germline V gene lookup returns CDR1 SNHLY and CDR2 FYNNEI. CDR3 protein: CASKDPAGGAYHTYNEQFF. The CDR3 DNA reads as TGTGCCAGCAAGGATCCAGCGGGGGGGGCCTACCATACCTACAATGAGCAGTTCTTC.

The chain uses TRBV7-7 and TRBJ1-1, with a weak D call TRBD1 (5 bases). The CDR3 is 12 residues long. Germline-derived CDR1 and CDR2 are SSHAT and FNYEAQ (reference sequence). The CDR3 region is CAGRVADTEAFF. CDR3 nucleotide sequence: TGTGCTGGCAGGGTAGCGGACACTGAAGCTTTCTTT.

The CDR3 is CASSAPGLAEPTDTQYF. The CDR3 DNA sequence: TGTGCCAGCAGTGCGCCGGGACTAGCGGAACCGACAGATACGCAGTATTTT. The chain combines TRBV6-1 with TRBJ2-3; the match to TRBD2 covers 11 bases. This CDR3 has 17 amino acids. V was pared by 4 bases and J by 3 bases, with 9 bases of the junction left unmatched. Per germline, CDR1 MNHNS and CDR2 SASEGT.

The table lists this clone with a count of one. The V and J genes are TRBV30 and TRBJ2-5; D is perhaps TRBD2 (5 bases). The CDR3 runs 12 residues. V lost 7 bases and J lost 1, with 10 bases in between. From germline, CDR1 is GTSNPN and CDR2 SVGIG (reference sequence). CDR3: CASMDSQETQYF. CDR3 sequence (DNA): TGTGCCTCGATGGACTCCCAAGAGACCCAGTACTTC.

The chain is built from TRBV11-3 and TRBJ2-3; a weak D match, TRBD2 (5 bases). Germline V gene sequence: CDR1 SGHNT, CDR2 YENEEA. With 3 bases removed from V and 5 bases from J, the gap between germline ends came to 9 bases. The CDR3 contains 13 residues. The CDR3 protein is CASSFRGEDTQYF. The CDR3 DNA is TGTGCCAGCAGCTTTCGGGGTGAAGATACGCAGTATTTT. The whole variable domain, remainder taken from reference TRBV11-3 and TRBJ2-3, is EAGVVQSPRYKIIEKKQPVAFWCNPISGHNTLYWYLQNLGQGPELLIRYENEEAVDDSQLPKDRFSAERLKGVDSTLKIQPAELGDSAVYLCASSFRGEDTQYFGPGTRLTVL.

The V gene is TRBV2, the J gene TRBJ2-3; 7 bases map to TRBD1. Germline V gene sequence: CDR1 SNHLY, CDR2 FYNNEI. CDR3 length: 16 amino acids. J gave up 4 bases and V 5 bases, and 12 bases lay outside the gene matches. The CDR3 spells CASSLNTQGMADTQYF. Here the CDR3 DNA reads TGTGCCAGCAGTCTCAATACACAGGGGATGGCAGATACGCAGTATTTT.

V is TRBV7-2 and J is TRBJ2-3, with 10 bases lining up with TRBD2. CDR1 and CDR2 from the germline V gene are SGHTA and FQGNSA. The CDR3 length is 16 residues. Trimming cost V 5 bases and J 3 bases; bases outside gene matches: 8. CDR3 protein: CASSRSLAGVTDTQYF. The CDR3 nucleotides read TGTGCCAGCAGCAGATCCCTAGCGGGAGTTACAGATACGCAGTATTTT.

The chain joins TRBV2 to TRBJ1-4, with D unclear. Germline lookup yields CDR1 SNHLY and CDR2 FYNNEI. The CDR3 spans 13 residues. V was clipped by 3 bases and J by 8 bases, with 10 bases between them. The CDR3 sequence is CASSDGVGEKLFF. The CDR3 bases are TGTGCCAGCAGTGACGGGGTAGGGGAAAAACTGTTTTTT.

This chain connects TRBV4-3 to TRBJ1-1; D is uncertain. Germline V gene data show CDR1 as LGHNA and CDR2 as YSLEER. Trimming cost V 1 base and J 1 base, with 10 bases left between them. CDR3 length: 15 amino acids. The CDR3 is CASSQAKTGNTEAFF. The CDR3 nucleotides are TGCGCCAGCAGCCAAGCTAAAACGGGGAACACTGAAGCTTTCTTT.

V and J are TRBV9 and TRBJ1-4; 9 bases are a match to TRBD1. This CDR3 is built from 16 residues. Germline lookup yields CDR1 SGDLS and CDR2 YYNGEE. V shed 4 bases and J 7 bases; nucleotides not matched to a gene: 11. This chain's CDR3 is CASSHGDDRGAEKLFF. The CDR3 bases are TGTGCCAGCAGCCACGGCGACGACAGGGGGGCTGAAAAACTGTTTTTT.

The chain joins TRBV5-1 to TRBJ1-1, with D perhaps matching TRBD1 (6 bases). V lost 4 bases, J lost 5 bases, and 18 bases lay in between. Germline V gene lookup returns CDR1 SGHRS and CDR2 YFSETQ. The CDR3 extends over 15 amino acids. CDR3 nucleotide sequence: TGCGCCAGCAGCCTAATGCAGGGGCCTTGGACTGAAGCTTTCTTT. This encodes CASSLMQGPWTEAFF. Supplemented by reference TRBV5-1 and TRBJ1-1, the full variable domain reads KAGVTQTPRYLIKTRGQQVTLSCSPISGHRSVSWYQQTPGQGLQFLFEYFSETQRNKGNFPGRFSGRQFSNSRSEMNVSTLELGDSALYLCASSLMQGPWTEAFFGQGTRLTVV.

The chain uses TRBV19 and TRBJ2-7; 7 bases match TRBD1. V gave up 3 bases and J gave up 2 bases; unmatched junction bases: 4. The CDR3 is 14 amino acids. CDR1 is LNHDA, CDR2 SQIVND, per germline (reference sequence). The CDR3 coding sequence is TGTGCCAGTAGTATGAGGCAGGGGGCCTACGAGCAGTACTTC. Protein: CASSMRQGAYEQYF.

The genes are TRBV19 and TRBJ2-3, with 7 positions matching TRBD2. The CDR3 is made up of 14 amino acids. Germline V gene lookup returns CDR1 LNHDA and CDR2 SQIVND (reference sequence). With V trimmed by 6 bases and J by 0 bases, 3 bases remained unmatched. CDR3 sequence reads: CASSQAGSTDTQYF. The DNA for the CDR3 is TGTGCCAGTAGCCAAGCGGGGAGCACAGATACGCAGTATTTT.

CDR3 loop: CACRGQGSGANVLTF. The CDR3 nucleotides read TGTGCCTGCCGAGGACAGGGCTCTGGGGCCAACGTCCTGACTTTC. V is TRBV30 and J is TRBJ2-6, with TRBD1 matching 8 bases. CDR3 length: 15 amino acids. The J segment lost 0 bases and the V segment lost 6 bases, leaving 4 bases of the junction unmatched. Germline assignment: CDR1 GTSNPN and CDR2 SVGIG (reference sequence).

The J gene is TRBJ2-5, the V gene TRBV2, with 11 bases lining up with TRBD2. Looked up from germline, CDR1 is SNHLY and CDR2 is FYNNEI. J was trimmed by 5 bases and V by 0 bases; bases with no gene match: 8. The CDR3 runs 17 residues. Written as DNA, the CDR3 is TGTGCCAGCAGTGAAGCGCGGGCTAGCGGGGGGTTGGAGACCCAGTACTTC. Translating it yields CASSEARASGGLETQYF.

The J gene is TRBJ2-6, the V gene TRBV19, with 10 bases matching TRBD1. From germline, CDR1 is LNHDA and CDR2 SQIVND (reference sequence). The CDR3 has 17 residues. V trimming: 7 bases; J trimming: 2 bases; junction bases outside the gene matches: 8. CDR3 region: CASTRQGAGAGANVLTF. CDR3 in DNA: TGTGCCAGTACCCGACAGGGGGCTGGAGCTGGGGCCAACGTCCTGACTTTC.

The chain joins TRBV5-6 to TRBJ1-2; tentatively, D is TRBD1 (6 bases). The CDR3 length is 15 residues. V was trimmed by 5 bases and J by 3 bases, leaving 17 bases between them. From germline, CDR1 is SGHDT and CDR2 YYEEEE. CDR3 sequence reads: CASRPGQLLYYGYTF. In nucleotides, the CDR3 is TGTGCCAGCAGACCCGGACAGCTTCTTTACTATGGCTACACCTTC.

The chain joins TRBV7-8 to TRBJ1-5; tentatively, D is TRBD1 (5 bases). The CDR3 spans 15 residues. From germline, CDR1 is SGHVS and CDR2 FQNEAQ. V lost 2 bases to trimming and J lost 1 base, with 9 bases between them. The CDR3 nucleotides read TGTGCCAGCAGCTTATACGGGGGGAGCAATCAGCCCCAGCATTTT. Residues: CASSLYGGSNQPQHF.

V gene TRBV4-3 combines with J gene TRBJ2-7; possibly TRBD1 for D (5 bases). V dropped 0 bases and J dropped 5 bases, with 14 bases sitting between them. The germline gives CDR1 LGHNA, CDR2 YSLEER. The CDR3 extends over 15 amino acids. CDR3 loop: CASSQESAGPNEQYF. CDR3 bases: TGCGCCAGCAGCCAAGAGTCGGCAGGGCCTAACGAGCAGTACTTC.

The rearrangement uses TRBV7-3 and TRBJ2-1, with a weak D call TRBD1 (7 bases). Germline CDR1 reads SGHTA; CDR2 reads FQGTGA. V dropped 4 bases and J dropped 9 bases, with 19 bases sitting between them. The CDR3 is made up of 15 amino acids. The CDR3 protein is CASSSLRRGRGEQFF. Written as DNA, the CDR3 is TGTGCCAGCAGCTCACTGAGGAGGGGGCGCGGTGAGCAGTTCTTC.

The rearrangement uses TRBV5-4 and TRBJ2-7; 9 bases match TRBD2. The trim removed 7 bases at V and 5 bases at J, leaving 10 bases unmatched. Per germline, CDR1 SGHNT and CDR2 YYREEE (reference sequence). This CDR3 contains 14 residues. CDR3 amino acids: CASGKAGGQDEQYF. DNA for the CDR3: TGTGCCAGCGGTAAGGCGGGGGGGCAGGACGAGCAGTACTTC.

The genes are TRBV19 and TRBJ2-7; the match to TRBD2 covers 8 bases. Germline loops: CDR1 LNHDA, CDR2 SQIVND (reference sequence). Germline trimming cut 5 bases from V and 0 bases from J; bases unmatched to any gene: 3. This CDR3 has 14 amino acids. As DNA, the CDR3 is TGTGCCAGTAGTCCCGGGACTAGCTCCTACGAGCAGTACTTC. This translates into CASSPGTSSYEQYF.

This clone was picked up one time. V is TRBV5-1 and J is TRBJ1-1; D gene ambiguous. The CDR3 loop spans 14 amino acids. The V and J ends lost 0 bases and 3 bases respectively, with 9 bases between them. CDR1 and CDR2 from the germline V gene are SGHRS and YFSETQ. The CDR3, as DNA: TGCGCCAGCAGCTTGGCCGGGGATGACACTGAAGCTTTCTTT. Translation: CASSLAGDDTEAFF. Full variable domain (remainder filled in from reference TRBV5-1 and TRBJ1-1): KAGVTQTPRYLIKTRGQQVTLSCSPISGHRSVSWYQQTPGQGLQFLFEYFSETQRNKGNFPGRFSGRQFSNSRSEMNVSTLELGDSALYLCASSLAGDDTEAFFGQGTRLTVV.

The chain links TRBV10-2 to TRBJ1-2; D is possibly TRBD1 (5 bases). The CDR3 loop spans 16 amino acids. CDR1 and CDR2 from the germline V gene are WSHSY and SAAADI. Trimming left V 0 bases short and J 5 bases short, with 16 bases between. The CDR3 DNA sequence: TGCGCCAGCAGTGAGTCGAAGGCAGGGTTGTGGTATGGCTACACCTTC. This encodes CASSESKAGLWYGYTF.